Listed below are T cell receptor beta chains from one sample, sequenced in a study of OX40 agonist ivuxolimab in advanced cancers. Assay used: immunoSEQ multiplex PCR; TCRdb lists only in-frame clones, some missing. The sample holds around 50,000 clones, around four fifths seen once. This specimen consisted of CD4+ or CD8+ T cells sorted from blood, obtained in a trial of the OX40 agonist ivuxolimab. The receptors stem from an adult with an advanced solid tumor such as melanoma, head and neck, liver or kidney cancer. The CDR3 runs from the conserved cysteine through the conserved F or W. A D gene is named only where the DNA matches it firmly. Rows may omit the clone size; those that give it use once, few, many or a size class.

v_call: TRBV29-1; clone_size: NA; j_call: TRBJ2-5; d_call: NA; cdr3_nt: TGCAGCGTTGACGGCCAGGGCGTTGAGACCCAGTACTTC; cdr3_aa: CSVDGQGVETQYF
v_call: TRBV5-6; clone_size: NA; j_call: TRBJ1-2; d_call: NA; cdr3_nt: TGTGCCAGCAGCCTATTTCAAGCCGGGCTCCTCTATGGCTACACCTTC; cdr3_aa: CASSLFQAGLLYGYTF
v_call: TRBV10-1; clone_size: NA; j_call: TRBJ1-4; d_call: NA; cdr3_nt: TGCGCCAGCAGTCCGGACAGCTTTAATGAAAAACTGTTTTTT; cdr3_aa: CASSPDSFNEKLFF
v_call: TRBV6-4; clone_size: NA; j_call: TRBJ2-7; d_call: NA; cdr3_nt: TGTGCCAGCAGTCTGACAGAGAACTACGAGCAGTACTTC; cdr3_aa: CASSLTENYEQYF
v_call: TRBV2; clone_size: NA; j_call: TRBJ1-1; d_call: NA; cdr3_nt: TGTGCCAGCATCATTAATGTTGCAACCCAGAGGGCTTTCTTT; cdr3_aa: CASIINVATQRAFF
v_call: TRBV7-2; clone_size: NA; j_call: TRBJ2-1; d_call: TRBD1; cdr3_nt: TGTGCCAGCAGCTTAGAGACAGGGTGGGCCTACAATGAGCAGTTCTTC; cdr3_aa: CASSLETGWAYNEQFF
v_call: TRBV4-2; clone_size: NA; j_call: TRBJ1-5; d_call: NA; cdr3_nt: TGTGCCAGCAGCCAAGATTCGGGAGGACCTAGCAATCAGCCCCAGCATTTT; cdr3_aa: CASSQDSGGPSNQPQHF
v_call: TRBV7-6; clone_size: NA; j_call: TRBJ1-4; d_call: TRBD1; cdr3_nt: TGTGCCAGCAGCTTGGCCGGGACAGTCGAAGGAAAACTGTTTTTT; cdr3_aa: CASSLAGTVEGKLFF
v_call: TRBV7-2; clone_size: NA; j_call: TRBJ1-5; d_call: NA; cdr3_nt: TGTGCCAGCAGCTTAGACGGCGACTTAGATCAGCCCCAGCATTTT; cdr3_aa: CASSLDGDLDQPQHF
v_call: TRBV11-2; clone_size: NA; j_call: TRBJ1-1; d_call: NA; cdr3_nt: TGTGCCAGCAGCTTAGGGGGAATTGCTGAAGCTTTCTTT; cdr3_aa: CASSLGGIAEAFF
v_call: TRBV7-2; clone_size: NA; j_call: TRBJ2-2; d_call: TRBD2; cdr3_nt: TGTGCCAGCAGCTTAGTGGCTAGCGGGAGTCGGAACACCGGGGAGCTGTTTTTT; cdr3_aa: CASSLVASGSRNTGELFF
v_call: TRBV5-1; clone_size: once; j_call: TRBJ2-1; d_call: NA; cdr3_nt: TGCGCCAGCAGCCGATCGCCCGGGGGCACCTACAATGAGCAGTTCTTC; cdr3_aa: CASSRSPGGTYNEQFF
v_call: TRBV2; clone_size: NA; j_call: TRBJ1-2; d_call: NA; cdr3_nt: TGTGCCAGCAGTGGGGCAGTAGGCTATGGCTACACCTTC; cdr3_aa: CASSGAVGYGYTF
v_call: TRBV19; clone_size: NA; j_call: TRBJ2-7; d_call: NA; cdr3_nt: TGTGCCAGTAGGGATACGAAAAGCTCCTACGAGCAGTACTTC; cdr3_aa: CASRDTKSSYEQYF
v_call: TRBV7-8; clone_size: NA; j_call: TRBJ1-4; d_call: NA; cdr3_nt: TGTGCCAGCAGCTTATCCCCAGGATGGACAGCTAATGAAAAACTGTTTTTT; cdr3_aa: CASSLSPGWTANEKLFF
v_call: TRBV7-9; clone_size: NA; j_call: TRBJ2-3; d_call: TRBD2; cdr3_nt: TGTGCCAGCAGCCCCCCGCCCGGCGGGGGGGACACAGATACGCAGTATTTT; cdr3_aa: CASSPPPGGGDTDTQYF
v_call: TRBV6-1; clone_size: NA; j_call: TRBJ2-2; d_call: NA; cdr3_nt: TGTGCCAGCAGTGAAGCGACGGGAAGGTCCGGGGAGCTGTTTTTT; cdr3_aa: CASSEATGRSGELFF
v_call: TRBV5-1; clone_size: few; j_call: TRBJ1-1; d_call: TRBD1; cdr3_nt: TGCGCCAGCAGGCAGACAGGGGCGAACACTGAAGCTTTCTTT; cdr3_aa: CASRQTGANTEAFF
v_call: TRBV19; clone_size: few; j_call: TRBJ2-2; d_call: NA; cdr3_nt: TGTGCCAGTAGTATAGTTACGGGGATGGCCACCGGGGAGCTGTTTTTT; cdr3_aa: CASSIVTGMATGELFF
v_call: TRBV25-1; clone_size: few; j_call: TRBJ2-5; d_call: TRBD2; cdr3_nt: TGTGCCAGCAGTGAATACGGGTTTGGACTAGCGGGGCGGGAGACCCAGTACTTC; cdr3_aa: CASSEYGFGLAGRETQYF
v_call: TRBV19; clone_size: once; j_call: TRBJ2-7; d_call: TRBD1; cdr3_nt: TGTGCCAGTAGTACTGCCGGGACAGGAACGTACGAGCAGTACTTC; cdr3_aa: CASSTAGTGTYEQYF
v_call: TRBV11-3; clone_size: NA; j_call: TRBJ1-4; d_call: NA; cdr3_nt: TGTGCCAGCAGCCCTACAGGAATTAATGAAAAACTGTTTTTT; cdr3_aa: CASSPTGINEKLFF
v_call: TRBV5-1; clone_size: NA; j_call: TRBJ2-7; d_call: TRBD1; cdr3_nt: TGCGCCAGCAGCGAGACACGGACAGGGGAGGCCTACGAGCAGTACTTC; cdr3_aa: CASSETRTGEAYEQYF
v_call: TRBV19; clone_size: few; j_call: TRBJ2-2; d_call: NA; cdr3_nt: TGTGCCAGTAGTATAGGGGGGCGGGACACCGGGGAGCTGTTTTTT; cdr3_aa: CASSIGGRDTGELFF
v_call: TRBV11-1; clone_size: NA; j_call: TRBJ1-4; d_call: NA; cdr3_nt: TGTGCCAGCAGCTCGATCCGGGCTAATGAAAAACTGTTTTTT; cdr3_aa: CASSSIRANEKLFF
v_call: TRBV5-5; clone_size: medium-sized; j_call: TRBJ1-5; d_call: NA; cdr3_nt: TGTGCCAGCAGCTTGGTTGGAAATAGCAATCAGCCCCAGCATTTT; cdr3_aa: CASSLVGNSNQPQHF
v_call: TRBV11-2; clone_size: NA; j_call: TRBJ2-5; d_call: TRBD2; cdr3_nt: TGTGCCAGCAGCTTAAGGTGGACTAGCGGGGGGGCCGAGACCCAGTACTTC; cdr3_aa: CASSLRWTSGGAETQYF
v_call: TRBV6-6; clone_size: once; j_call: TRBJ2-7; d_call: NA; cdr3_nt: TGTGCCAGCAGTTGGGGTTACGAGCAGTACTTC; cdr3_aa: CASSWGYEQYF
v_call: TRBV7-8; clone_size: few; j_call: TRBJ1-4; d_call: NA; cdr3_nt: TGTGCCAGCAGCTTAGGGGTAAAACTGTTTTTT; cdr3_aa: CASSLGVKLFF
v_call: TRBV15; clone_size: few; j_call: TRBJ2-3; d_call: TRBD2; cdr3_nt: TGTGCCACCAGTCGAGGGGAGGGGAACACAGATACGCAGTATTTT; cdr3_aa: CATSRGEGNTDTQYF
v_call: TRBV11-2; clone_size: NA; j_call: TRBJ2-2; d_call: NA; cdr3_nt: TGTGCCAGCAGGGCTACGGACGGGGAGCTGTTTTTT; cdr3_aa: CASRATDGELFF
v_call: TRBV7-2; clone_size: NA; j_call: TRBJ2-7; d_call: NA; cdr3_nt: TGTGCCAGCAGCTTAGGAGGGACCTCCTACGAGCAGTACTTC; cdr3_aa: CASSLGGTSYEQYF
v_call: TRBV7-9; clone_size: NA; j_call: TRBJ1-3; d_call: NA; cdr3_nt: TGTGCCAGCAGCGCCCGGATCTCTGGAAACACCATATATTTT; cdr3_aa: CASSARISGNTIYF
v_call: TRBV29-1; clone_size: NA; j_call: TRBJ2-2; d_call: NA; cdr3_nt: TGCAGCGTTGTGGGGGGCGGGGAGCTGTTTTTT; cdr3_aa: CSVVGGGELFF
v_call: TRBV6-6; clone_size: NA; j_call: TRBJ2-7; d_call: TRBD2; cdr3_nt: TGTGCCAGCAGTTACCGGGGGGGTTGGGACGAGCAGTACTTC; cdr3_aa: CASSYRGGWDEQYF
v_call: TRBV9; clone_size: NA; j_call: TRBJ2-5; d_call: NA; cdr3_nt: TGTGCCAGCAGCGCGATCCAGGGTTCAGAGACCCAGTACTTC; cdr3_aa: CASSAIQGSETQYF
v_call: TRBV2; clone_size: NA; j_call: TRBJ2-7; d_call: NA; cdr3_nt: TGTGCCAGCACCAGTGAAGCTGGTGCGGGCCACGAGCAGTACTTC; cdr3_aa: CASTSEAGAGHEQYF
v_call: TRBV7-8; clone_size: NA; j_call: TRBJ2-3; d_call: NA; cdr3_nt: TGTGCCAGCAGCTTAACGTTCCAGCCCACAGATACGCAGTATTTT; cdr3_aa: CASSLTFQPTDTQYF
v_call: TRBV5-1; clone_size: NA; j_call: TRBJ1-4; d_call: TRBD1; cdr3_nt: TGCGCCAGCAGCTTACAGGGGGCTAATGAAAAACTGTTTTTT; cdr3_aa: CASSLQGANEKLFF
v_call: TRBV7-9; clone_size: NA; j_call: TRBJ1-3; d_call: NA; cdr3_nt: TGTGCCAGCAGCTTCGGAGGGACATCTGGAAACACCATATATTTT; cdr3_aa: CASSFGGTSGNTIYF
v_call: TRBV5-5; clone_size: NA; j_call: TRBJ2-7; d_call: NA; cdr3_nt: TGTGCCAGCAGCCCCGGGGCAGGGGTCTACGAGCAGTACTTC; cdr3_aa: CASSPGAGVYEQYF